Listed below are T cell receptor beta chains from one sample, sequenced in a study of control samples from healthy donors and cancer patients. The method was immunoSEQ multiplex PCR; TCRdb's version includes in-frame clones alone and lacks a portion of them. The sample holds around 140,000 clones, 91% seen once. The sequencing sample was made of blood. These receptors came from a man aged 25 to 45 in good health. Each CDR3 is given with its conserved first and last residue. The D gene is left open where the match is weak. Size values are once, few and many counts, or a class for expanded clones, and some rows have none.

len,j_gene,v_gene,abundance,d_gene,CDR3nt,CDR3aa
13,TRBJ1-2,TRBV30,-,-,TGTGCCTGGTACACCGGGACACGGTATGGCTACACCTTC,CAWYTGTRYGYTF
17,TRBJ1-4,TRBV27,-,TRBD1,TGTGCCAGCAGCCCCGGGACAGGGTCCATTTTTGCGGAAAAACTGTTTTTT,CASSPGTGSIFAEKLFF
14,TRBJ1-4,TRBV11-2,-,TRBD1,TGTGCCAGCAGCCCACAGGGGGCGGGTGAAAAACTGTTTTTT,CASSPQGAGEKLFF
13,TRBJ2-5,TRBV5-5,-,-,TGTGCCAGCAGCTTACCGGCGGGATGGACCCAGTACTTC,CASSLPAGWTQYF
18,TRBJ2-2,TRBV6-6,-,TRBD2,TGTGCCAGCAGTCGCTTGGGACTAGCGGGGGTGACCACCGGGGAGCTGTTTTTT,CASSRLGLAGVTTGELFF
16,TRBJ1-2,TRBV5-6,-,-,TGTGCCAGCAGCTTGGTATCGGCAGGGATTAACTATGGCTACACCTTC,CASSLVSAGINYGYTF
14,TRBJ1-2,TRBV7-9,-,TRBD1,TGTGCCAGCAGCTTAGAAGGGACAGGGTATGGCTACACCTTC,CASSLEGTGYGYTF
16,TRBJ1-4,TRBV24-1,-,TRBD1,TGTGCCACCAGTGATCGAGACCGACAGGGTAATGAAAAACTGTTTTTT,CATSDRDRQGNEKLFF
16,TRBJ2-3,TRBV7-9,-,TRBD2,TGTGCCAGCAGATTCACTCCGGGACTAGCGGGGGGACAGGAGTATTTT,CASRFTPGLAGGQEYF
18,TRBJ1-6,TRBV6-2/TRBV6-3,once,TRBD1,TGTGCCAGCAGTAACCAGGGGGCTAGGAGCTCCTATAATTCACCCCTCCACTTT,CASSNQGARSSYNSPLHF
16,TRBJ1-2,TRBV11-3,once,-,TGTGCCAGCAGCTTGAGAGTCGGATGTTGTGGCTATGGCTACACCTTC,CASSLRVGCCGYGYTF
17,TRBJ1-1,TRBV19,-,TRBD1,TGTGCCAGTACCTTATTGGGAGGGACAGGGAGGAACACTGAAGCTTTCTTT,CASTLLGGTGRNTEAFF
15,TRBJ2-3,TRBV9,-,-,TGTGCCAGCAGCGTAGTGGCAGGTCAAGGGGATACGCAGTATTTT,CASSVVAGQGDTQYF
16,TRBJ2-3,TRBV19,-,TRBD2,TGTGCCAGTAGTACCGATCTAGCGGGGGGCACAGATACGCAGTATTTT,CASSTDLAGGTDTQYF
13,TRBJ2-4,TRBV11-2,-,-,TGTGCCAGCAGCTTAGATCGTGGGAACATTCAGTACTTC,CASSLDRGNIQYF
11,TRBJ2-7,TRBV28,-,-,TGTGCCAGCAGTTTTGGATCCTCACTAGACTTC,CASSFGSSLDF
11,TRBJ2-2,TRBV7-9,-,-,TGTGCCAGCAGCTTAGTCGAGGAGCTGTTTTTT,CASSLVEELFF
18,TRBJ2-1,TRBV24-1,-,TRBD2,TGTGCCACCAGTGATCCCAGACTAGCGGGGGATTCCTACAATGAGCAGTTCTTC,CATSDPRLAGDSYNEQFF
13,TRBJ2-3,TRBV7-9,-,-,TGTGCCAGCAGCCCGCAGAGTACAGATACGCAGTATTTT,CASSPQSTDTQYF
15,TRBJ2-3,TRBV9,-,-,TGTGCCAGCAGCATCGGGACTTATAGCACAGATACGCAGTATTTT,CASSIGTYSTDTQYF
13,TRBJ2-4,TRBV30,-,-,TGTGCCTGGAGTGTACAGGGAAAAAACATTCAGTACTTC,CAWSVQGKNIQYF
17,TRBJ1-3,TRBV5-5,few,-,TGTGCCAGCAGCTTGTGGGGACCTCAGGTTCCTGGAAACACCATATATTTT,CASSLWGPQVPGNTIYF
13,TRBJ1-2,TRBV28,-,-,TGTGCCAGCAGTTTAAGCAGGGTTTATGGCTACACCTTC,CASSLSRVYGYTF
13,TRBJ2-1,TRBV6-5,-,-,TGTGCCAGCAGTTGGTCCGGGGGAGAGGAGCAGTTCTTC,CASSWSGGEEQFF
11,TRBJ1-2,TRBV18,-,-,TGTGCCAGCTCACTTAGCTATGGCTACACCTTC,CASSLSYGYTF
15,TRBJ1-5,TRBV27,once,-,TGTGCCAGCAGTTCGTACGGGGGAATCAATCAGCCCCAGCATTTT,CASSSYGGINQPQHF
12,TRBJ1-1,TRBV24-1,-,-,TGTGCCACCAGCCTTGGGAACACTGAAGCTTTCTTT,CATSLGNTEAFF
14,TRBJ2-7,TRBV5-1,-,-,TGCGCCAGCAGCGTTGGGACGGATGACTACGAGCAGTACTTC,CASSVGTDDYEQYF
13,TRBJ1-6,TRBV10-2,once,-,TGCGCCAGCAGTGGGGTCCTTGGGTCACCCCTCCACTTT,CASSGVLGSPLHF
15,TRBJ1-4,TRBV7-9,-,-,TGTGCCGGCCGCGGTGGGGTGGCAACTAATGAAAAACTGTTTTTT,CAGRGGVATNEKLFF
13,TRBJ1-1,TRBV19,-,-,TGTGCCAGTAGTCCACGAGTCAGGGAAGGTGCTTTCTTT,CASSPRVREGAFF
13,TRBJ1-2,TRBV4-1,-,-,TGCGCCAGCAGCCAAGGCGGCAGGGATGGCTACACCTTC,CASSQGGRDGYTF
16,TRBJ2-4,TRBV28,-,TRBD1,TGTGCCAGCAGTCGACAGGGCCACTTAGCCAAAAACATTCAGTACTTC,CASSRQGHLAKNIQYF
13,TRBJ1-1,TRBV5-1,-,-,TGCGCCAGCAGCTTGGAAAGGGGCACTGAAGCTTTCTTT,CASSLERGTEAFF
15,TRBJ2-7,TRBV18,once,-,TGTGCCAGCTCACCAACTGGGCTCCGCTACTACGAGCAGTACTTC,CASSPTGLRYYEQYF
13,TRBJ1-4,TRBV30,-,TRBD1,TGTGCCTGGAGTAGCAGGGGGAATGAAAAACTGTTTTTT,CAWSSRGNEKLFF
12,TRBJ1-1,TRBV24-1,-,-,TGTGCCACCTCTCTGAACGGGGTAACGGCTTTCTTT,CATSLNGVTAFF
14,TRBJ1-3,TRBV7-8,-,-,TGTGCCAGCAGCTTAAGGACCTCTGGAAACACCATATATTTT,CASSLRTSGNTIYF
15,TRBJ2-3,TRBV19,-,TRBD2,TGTGCCAGTAGTATATGGGGGGGAAGCACAGATACGCAGTATTTT,CASSIWGGSTDTQYF
14,TRBJ1-5,TRBV6-6,-,-,TGTGCCAGCAGTCCCCACGAAAGCAATCAGCCCCAGCATTTT,CASSPHESNQPQHF
14,TRBJ2-3,TRBV30,-,TRBD2,TGTGCCTGGACAGATAGCGGGGGCCCAGATACGCAGTATTTT,CAWTDSGGPDTQYF
16,TRBJ1-2,TRBV28,-,TRBD1,TGTGCCAGCAGACAAACGAGGACAGGGAGTAACTATGGCTACACCTTC,CASRQTRTGSNYGYTF
13,TRBJ2-3,TRBV24-1,-,TRBD2,TGTGCCATAGCGGGGGGGAGGTCAGATACGCAGTATTTT,CAIAGGRSDTQYF
16,TRBJ2-2,TRBV18,once,-,TGTGCCAGCTCACCAGTCGGCAGGGATCCCACCGGGGAGCTGTTTTTT,CASSPVGRDPTGELFF
14,TRBJ1-2,TRBV18,-,-,TGTGCCAGCTCACCACCGCCACAGGGTAACGGCTACACCTTC,CASSPPPQGNGYTF
13,TRBJ1-1,TRBV29-1,-,TRBD1,TGCAGCGCTAGAGACAGGGACTGGACTGAAGCTTTCTTT,CSARDRDWTEAFF
13,TRBJ1-5,TRBV5-5,-,TRBD1,TGTGCCAGCAGCTTACAGGGGCGACAGCCCCAGCATTTT,CASSLQGRQPQHF
14,TRBJ2-7,TRBV6-5,-,TRBD1,TGTGCCAGCCGGGACAGGGGGTCGTCCTACGAGCAGTACTTC,CASRDRGSSYEQYF
12,TRBJ1-4,TRBV10-3,-,-,TGTGCCATCGCACCGGGTAATGAAAAACTGTTTTTT,CAIAPGNEKLFF
13,TRBJ1-1,TRBV28,-,-,TGTGCCAGCAATCCGGACAGAAACACTGAAGCTTTCTTT,CASNPDRNTEAFF